The clone carrying this T cell receptor beta chain was recorded a few times. This sample was taken from a study of CD8+ T cells in alopecia areata. Regarding treatment: oral pan-JAK inhibitor, 5-10 mg twice daily. Sampling of alopecia areata patients yielded lesional scalp punch biopsies as well as peripheral blood. PBMC-derived CD4+ and CD8+ T cells were sorted. The CDR3 consists of 18 residues. Extracted RNA was reverse transcribed, and the resulting cDNA served as sequencing template. The table came from immunoSEQ multiplex PCR; TCRdb's copy has only in-frame clones and leaves some out. The sample records 150,000 or so clones, under 70% being singletons.

The V and J genes are TRBV1 and TRBJ1-6. TRBV1 is a documented pseudogene. This TCR derives from a human donor with alopecia areata. Source: CD4+ T cells sorted from blood, taken at week 4, from a patient treated with tofacitinib. This chain's CDR3 is CTSSQDAGAARNNSPLHF. The CDR3 DNA follows: TGCACCAGCAGCCAAGACGCCGGAGCCGCTAGGAATAATTCACCCCTCCACTTT.